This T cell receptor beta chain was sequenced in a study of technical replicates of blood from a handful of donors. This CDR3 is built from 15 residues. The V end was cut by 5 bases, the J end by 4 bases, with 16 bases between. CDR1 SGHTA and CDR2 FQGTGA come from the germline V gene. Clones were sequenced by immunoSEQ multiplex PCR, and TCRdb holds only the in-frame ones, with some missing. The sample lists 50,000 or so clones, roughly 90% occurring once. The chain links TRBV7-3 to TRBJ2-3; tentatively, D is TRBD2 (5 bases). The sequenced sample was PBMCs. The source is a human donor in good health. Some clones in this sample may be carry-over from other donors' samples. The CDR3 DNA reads TGTGCCAGCAGCCTAGACCTAGCCCCCCCAGATACGCAGTATTTT. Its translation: CASSLDLAPPDTQYF. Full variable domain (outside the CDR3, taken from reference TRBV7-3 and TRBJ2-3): GAGVSQTPSNKVTEKGKYVELRCDPISGHTALYWYRQSLGQGPEFLIYFQGTGAADDSGLPNDRFFAVRPEGSVSTLKIQRTERGDSAVYLCASSLDLAPPDTQYFGPGTRLTVL.